This T cell receptor (beta chain) appears in the sequencing data of a study of beta chain features in type 1 diabetes. The study's findings and limits: Across patients, naive, central memory and Treg TCRB repertoires exhibited apparently greater similarity than was observed across healthy donors. Among type 1 diabetes patients, VDJ junctions had fewer insertions and more deletions. Patients with Type 1 diabetes showed moderately but significantly shorter TCRB CDR3s in all four CD4+ subsets.

The isolated RNA, all of it, was reverse transcribed, so expressed TCRB transcripts were what got sequenced. Sequencing used immunoSEQ multiplex PCR; TCRdb keeps in-frame clones, though not all of them. The sample consists of more than 550,000 clones, about 14% of them appearing once. About this clone: Its antigen remains unidentified.

V lost 1 base, J lost 4 bases, and 8 bases lay in between. The CDR3 runs 13 residues. Germline CDR1 is GTSNPN and CDR2 is SVGIG (reference sequence). Sequenced material: naive CD4+ T cells from blood. The V gene is TRBV30, the J gene TRBJ1-5; D gene unclear. The TCR originated in a man between 18 and 29 years old with type 1 diabetes. The CDR3 DNA reads as TGTGCCTGGAGTGGTGCAGATAATCAGCCCCAGCATTTT. Its translation: CAWSGADNQPQHF.